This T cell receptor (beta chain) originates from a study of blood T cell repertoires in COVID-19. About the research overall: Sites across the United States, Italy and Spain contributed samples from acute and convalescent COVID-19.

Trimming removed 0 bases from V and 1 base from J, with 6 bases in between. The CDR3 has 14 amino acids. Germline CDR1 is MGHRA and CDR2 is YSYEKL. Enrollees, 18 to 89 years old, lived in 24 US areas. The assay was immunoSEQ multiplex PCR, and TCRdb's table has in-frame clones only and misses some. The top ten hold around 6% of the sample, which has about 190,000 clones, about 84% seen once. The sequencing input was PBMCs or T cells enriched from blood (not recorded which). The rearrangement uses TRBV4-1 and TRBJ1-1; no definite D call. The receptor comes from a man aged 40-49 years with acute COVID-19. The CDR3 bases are TGCGCCAGCAGCCAAGAGAAGCGGAACACTGAAGCTTTCTTT. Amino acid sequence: CASSQEKRNTEAFF.